A single sample gave rise to the 15 T cell receptor beta chains below, sequenced in a study of T-cell reconstitution after alpha-beta-depleted transplantation in children. Library preparation (for TCRbeta) was performed with unique molecular identifiers. Via MiXCR, TCRdb re-called the PCR reads, giving one row per CDR3 protein. The sample comprises around 680,000 distinct CDR3 sequences, around 16% of which are singletons, and 1.1% rests with the top ten. Sample: PBMCs from the stem cell graft donor, taken from the stem cell graft. Source of these receptors: a human donor who donated a stem cell graft to a child with acute myeloid leukemia.

This clonotype was recorded at least ten times. J is TRBJ2-7 and V is TRBV20-1; the D gene could be TRBD1 or TRBD2 (6 bases each). Germline CDR1 DFQATT, CDR2 SNEGSKA (reference sequence). CDR3 size: 12 residues. Trimming removed 5 bases at V and 7 bases at J, with 15 bases between. Written as DNA, the CDR3 is TGCAGTGCTCATAGTCGGGGGACAGAGCAGTACTTC. Translated: CSAHSRGTEQYF.

In its sample, this clonotype was seen many times. V usage is TRBV20-1 and J usage is TRBJ2-5; maybe TRBD2 (6 bases). Looked up from germline, CDR1 is DFQATT and CDR2 is SNEGSKA (reference sequence). This CDR3 region has 15 residues. Trimming pared 2 bases from V and 0 bases from J, leaving 13 bases between. Here the CDR3 reads CSARSWRGNQETQYF. The CDR3 DNA is TGCAGTGCTAGAAGTTGGCGGGGAAACCAAGAGACCCAGTACTTC.

The CDR3 loop reads CASSLGGPIQHTQYF. CDR3 bases: TGCGCCAGCAGCCTCGGGGGCCCGATACAACATACGCAGTATTTT. V gene TRBV5-1 combines with J gene TRBJ2-3; tentatively, D is TRBD1 or TRBD2 (6 bases each). V shed 4 bases and J shed 7 bases, with 19 bases lying between them. Germline CDR1 is SGHRS and CDR2 is YFSETQ. The CDR3 has 15 amino acids.

This clonotype was seen ten or more times. The chain links TRBV7-3 to TRBJ2-5; 8 positions agree with TRBD1. The CDR3 consists of 14 residues. The trim removed 5 bases at V and 2 bases at J, leaving 4 bases unmatched. The germline V gene encodes CDR1 SGHTA and CDR2 FQGTGA. The CDR3 protein is CASSQTGGQETQYF. CDR3 bases: TGTGCCAGCAGCCAAACAGGGGGACAAGAGACCCAGTACTTC.

This clonotype was seen a few times. The gene calls are TRBV12-3 or TRBV12-4 and TRBJ1-2; D gene ambiguous. V lost 3 bases and J 7 bases, leaving 9 bases between the germline ends. The CDR3 covers 12 residues. CDR3 nucleotides: TGTGCCAGCAGTTTCGGAGATTCTGGCTACACCTTC. Translating gives CASSFGDSGYTF.

J is TRBJ2-7 and V is TRBV30; D not certain. This CDR3 comprises 17 residues. Germline V CDR1 and CDR2: GTSNPN, SVGIG (reference sequence). V lost 0 bases and J lost 6, with 24 bases in between. CDR3 region: CAWSVDVLIWAHAEQYF. CDR3 sequence (DNA): TGTGCCTGGAGTGTCGATGTCCTTATCTGGGCTCACGCCGAGCAGTACTTC.

This clonotype was seen a handful of times. The chain is built from TRBV7-9 and TRBJ1-1; a weak D match, TRBD1 (6 bases). Trimming stripped 7 bases from V and 1 base from J, with 16 bases between. CDR1 and CDR2 from the germline V gene are SEHNR and FQNEAQ (reference sequence). The CDR3 has 15 residues. The CDR3 region is CASTSQGIGNTEAFF. The CDR3 DNA reads as TGTGCCAGCACCTCCCAGGGGATCGGGAACACTGAAGCTTTCTTT.

This clonotype has just a few counts. The genes are TRBV27 and TRBJ1-2, with D perhaps TRBD1 (5 bases). The V and J ends lost 4 bases and 3 bases respectively, with 15 bases between them. The germline V gene encodes CDR1 MNHEY and CDR2 SMNVEV (reference sequence). The CDR3 consists of 15 residues. In nucleotides, the CDR3 is TGTGCCAGCAGTTCCCGGGCGGACACTTACTATGGCTACACCTTC. This encodes CASSSRADTYYGYTF.

This clonotype was seen many times. The CDR3 spells CSARGTSSGEQFF. CDR3 bases: TGCAGTGCCCGAGGGACTTCTAGCGGTGAGCAGTTCTTC. The chain links TRBV20-1 to TRBJ2-1; 7 nucleotides align to TRBD2. V dropped 6 bases and J dropped 9; count of bases not matched to a gene: 11. Germline V lookup: CDR1 DFQATT, CDR2 SNEGSKA (reference sequence). The CDR3 covers 13 residues.

This clonotype appeared a few times. The chain uses TRBV27 and TRBJ1-1; 7 nucleotides line up with TRBD1. Trimming at V came to 2 bases and at J to 3 bases, leaving 15 bases not matched to a gene. The germline V gene encodes CDR1 MNHEY and CDR2 SMNVEV (reference sequence). CDR3 length: 18 residues. The CDR3 coding sequence is TGTGCCAGCAGTTTAAAGGCAGGGGGAAAACGTTTCGACACTGAAGCTTTCTTT. Protein: CASSLKAGGKRFDTEAFF.

The chain has TRBV29-1 and TRBJ2-2; possible D gene TRBD1, 5 bases. V lost 3 bases, J lost 7 bases, and 9 bases lay in between. CDR1 and CDR2 from the germline V gene are SQVTM and ANQGSEA. The CDR3 is made up of 12 amino acids. The CDR3 DNA reads TGCAGCGTTGAGGGGCCCCACGGGGAGCTGTTTTTT. Translated: CSVEGPHGELFF.

This clonotype was counted between two and nine times. The chain links TRBV20-1 to TRBJ2-3; 8 bases line up with TRBD2. The trim removed 3 bases at V and 0 bases at J, leaving 8 bases unmatched. The germline V gene encodes CDR1 DFQATT and CDR2 SNEGSKA (reference sequence). CDR3 length: 16 amino acids. This chain's CDR3 is CSASEAGGESTDTQYF. The DNA of the CDR3 is TGCAGTGCTAGTGAGGCCGGGGGGGAAAGCACAGATACGCAGTATTTT.

The table lists this clonotype with many counts. The chain links TRBV20-1 to TRBJ1-2, with D unclear. The V gene's germline CDR1 is DFQATT and CDR2 SNEGSKA (reference sequence). Trimming took 2 bases from V and 6 from J, leaving 16 bases between them. This CDR3 comprises 14 residues. The CDR3 reads CSARTTGLGDGYTF. As DNA, the CDR3 is TGCAGTGCTAGAACGACCGGGCTCGGAGATGGCTACACCTTC.

This chain links TRBV7-8 with TRBJ2-2; 9 bases match TRBD2. With V trimmed by 5 bases and J by 0 bases, 4 bases remained unmatched. This CDR3 contains 16 residues. The V gene's germline CDR1 is SGHVS and CDR2 FQNEAQ. The CDR3 here is CASSALAGTNTGELFF. For the CDR3, the DNA is TGTGCCAGCAGCGCCCTAGCGGGGACGAACACCGGGGAGCTGTTTTTT.

The rearrangement links TRBV10-2 to TRBJ2-1, with 7 bases fitting TRBD2. Germline V gene sequence: CDR1 WSHSY, CDR2 SAAADI. The CDR3 loop spans 15 amino acids. J gave up 7 bases and V 8 bases, and 14 bases lay outside the gene matches. CDR3 coding DNA: TGCGCCAGCGAAACCTTTGGGGGGGGAGGGAATGAGCAGTTCTTC. Protein sequence: CASETFGGGGNEQFF.